A single sample is the source of the 29 T cell receptor beta chains below, sequenced in a study of blood T cell repertoires in COVID-19. Assay used: immunoSEQ multiplex PCR; TCRdb lists only in-frame clones, some missing. The table includes about 400,000 clones, nearly 90% detected once. Sequenced material: PBMCs or T cells enriched from blood (not recorded which). Source of these receptors: a woman in her thirties or forties with acute COVID-19.

This rearrangement joins TRBV5-1 to TRBJ2-5, with unresolved D. This CDR3 is 17 amino acids long. CDR1 and CDR2 from the germline V gene are SGHRS and YFSETQ. V was shortened by 3 bases and J by 1 base, with 19 bases between the two germline ends. The CDR3 reads CASSSTPGDQLQETQYF. The CDR3 DNA reads as TGCGCCAGCAGCTCAACGCCCGGTGATCAACTCCAAGAGACCCAGTACTTC.

The chain links TRBV18 to TRBJ2-3, with a possible D match to TRBD2 (6 bases). The V end lost 3 bases, the J end lost 2 bases, and 15 bases lay between the germline ends. The CDR3 is made up of 16 amino acids. Per germline, CDR1 KGHSH and CDR2 LQKENI. CDR3 sequence (DNA): TGTGCCAGCTCACCCTTCTTGGCGGGGATCACAGATACGCAGTATTTT. Translation: CASSPFLAGITDTQYF.

This chain links TRBV11-2 with TRBJ1-3; D remains unclear. V dropped 2 bases and J dropped 7 bases, with 6 bases sitting between them. The CDR3 extends over 12 amino acids. Germline V CDR1 and CDR2: SGHAT, FQNNGV. The CDR3 here is CASSLRSNTIYF. The CDR3 DNA reads as TGTGCCAGCAGCTTACGGTCGAACACCATATATTTT.

The CDR3 protein is CASSQGGGAAFF. CDR3 sequence (DNA): TGTGCCAGCAGCCAAGGCGGTGGGGCGGCTTTCTTT. The chain has TRBV4-2 and TRBJ1-1, with a tentative D call TRBD1 (5 bases). This CDR3 contains 12 residues. CDR1 and CDR2 from the germline V gene are LGHNA and YNFKEQ. Trimming stripped 1 base from V and 11 bases from J, with 11 bases between.

This clone appeared a few times. The chain joins TRBV29-1 to TRBJ1-2; no clear D gene. Germline values: CDR1 SQVTM, CDR2 ANQGSEA. The ends were cut back, 0 bases at V and 0 bases at J, with 5 bases in the middle. The CDR3 is 13 residues long. The CDR3 loop is CSVEDSANYGYTF. The CDR3 DNA is TGCAGCGTTGAAGATTCGGCTAACTATGGCTACACCTTC.

The chain employs TRBV29-1 and TRBJ1-4; 9 bases are shared with TRBD1. Germline CDR1 is SQVTM and CDR2 is ANQGSEA. Losses at the gene ends were 4 bases for V and 8 bases for J; bases not matched to a gene: 5. This CDR3 has 13 amino acids. The CDR3: CSVVQGAGEKLFF. Written as DNA, the CDR3 is TGCAGCGTTGTACAGGGGGCTGGGGAAAAACTGTTTTTT.

The rearrangement joins TRBV5-4 to TRBJ2-5; 8 bases match TRBD2. The CDR3 spans 17 residues. Looked up from germline, CDR1 is SGHNT and CDR2 is YYREEE (reference sequence). Losses at the gene ends were 0 bases for V and 0 bases for J; bases not matched to a gene: 7. CDR3 bases: TGTGCCAGCAGCTTGGCCTGGCGGGGGGTACACCAAGAGACCCAGTACTTC. It is translated as CASSLAWRGVHQETQYF. The full variable domain, in which reference TRBV5-4 and TRBJ2-5 provide the parts outside the CDR3, is ETGVTQSPTHLIKTRGQQVTLRCSSQSGHNTVSWYQQALGQGPQFIFQYYREEENGRGNFPPRFSGLQFPNYSSELNVNALELDDSALYLCASSLAWRGVHQETQYFGPGTRLLVL.

The gene calls are TRBV28 and TRBJ1-6; tentative D call: TRBD1 (6 bases). Trimming shortened V by 8 bases and J by 5 bases, and 16 bases separated the two germline ends. Germline V gene sequence: CDR1 MDHEN, CDR2 SYDVKM. The CDR3 totals 15 residues. DNA for the CDR3: TGTGCCAGCTGGGGGTCACAGGGTAATAATTCACCCCTCCACTTT. Translation gives CASWGSQGNNSPLHF.

The genes are TRBV7-9 and TRBJ2-6, with 8 bases aligning to TRBD1. In germline, CDR1 is SEHNR, CDR2 FQNEAQ (reference sequence). The V segment lost 4 bases and the J segment 5 bases; nucleotides outside the gene matches: 7. This CDR3 region has 16 residues. The CDR3 spells CASSSNGQGWANVLTF. The CDR3 coding sequence is TGTGCCAGCAGCTCGAACGGACAGGGCTGGGCCAACGTCCTGACTTTC.

The J gene is TRBJ2-3, the V gene TRBV7-9; TRBD1 might be the D (6 bases). There are 15 residues in the CDR3. V gave up 5 bases and J gave up 1 base, with 13 bases separating them. Germline V lookup: CDR1 SEHNR, CDR2 FQNEAQ (reference sequence). CDR3 sequence: CASSRDNGRTDTQYF. The CDR3 DNA reads TGTGCCAGCAGCCGGGACAACGGTCGCACAGATACGCAGTATTTT. Looking up the rest from reference TRBV7-9 and TRBJ2-3 gives the full variable domain: DTGVSQNPRHKITKRGQNVTFRCDPISEHNRLYWYRQTLGQGPEFLTYFQNEAQLEKSRLLSDRFSAERPKGSFSTLEIQRTEQGDSAMYLCASSRDNGRTDTQYFGPGTRLTVL.

The chain combines TRBV3-1 (or the pseudogene TRBV3-2) with TRBJ1-5, with unresolved D. Trimming shortened V by 0 bases and J by 7 bases, and 7 bases separated the two germline ends. This CDR3 is 13 amino acids long. Germline CDR1 and CDR2: LGHDT and YNNKEL (reference sequence). The CDR3 coding sequence is TGTGCCAGCAGCCAAGATTGGAGGCAGCCCCAGCATTTT. Residues: CASSQDWRQPQHF.

The rearrangement joins TRBV18 to TRBJ1-1, with a tentative D call TRBD1 (6 bases). The CDR3 runs to 15 residues. The germline V and J ends were trimmed by 6 bases and 2 bases, with 16 bases remaining between them. The germline V gene has CDR1 KGHSH and CDR2 LQKENI. The DNA of the CDR3 is TGTGCCAGCTCGCCGGTCACAGGGTTCAACACTGAAGCTTTCTTT. This encodes CASSPVTGFNTEAFF.

V usage is TRBV20-1 and J usage is TRBJ2-1; 7 bases agree with TRBD2. Germline V gene lookup returns CDR1 DFQATT and CDR2 SNEGSKA (reference sequence). CDR3 size: 14 residues. V dropped 3 bases and J dropped 5; count of bases not matched to a gene: 7. The CDR3 reads CSASTAGLNNEQFF. The CDR3 DNA is TGCAGTGCTAGTACAGCGGGGCTTAACAATGAGCAGTTCTTC.

The V and J genes are TRBV2 and TRBJ2-5, with D maybe TRBD1 (6 bases). The CDR3 runs to 14 residues. The germline V gene encodes CDR1 SNHLY and CDR2 FYNNEI. Trimming left V 8 bases short and J 3 bases short, with 16 bases between. The CDR3 region is CASSDMRGKETQYF. The CDR3 bases are TGTGCCAGCTCCGATATGAGGGGGAAAGAGACCCAGTACTTC.

J is TRBJ2-3 and V is TRBV27; TRBD1 matches 10 bases. With 5 bases clipped from V and 3 bases from J, the junction kept 8 bases outside the gene matches. Germline loops: CDR1 MNHEY, CDR2 SMNVEV (reference sequence). There are 16 residues in the CDR3. The CDR3 region has the DNA TGTGCCAGCAGTACCCGGTGGGACAGGGGAACAGATACGCAGTATTTT. As protein: CASSTRWDRGTDTQYF.

The V gene is TRBV6-6, the J gene TRBJ1-4; TRBD1 might be the D (6 bases). The CDR3 covers 14 residues. Deletions cut 6 bases from V and 3 bases from J, with 11 bases between. CDR1 and CDR2 from the germline V gene are MNHNY and SVGAGI (reference sequence). CDR3 in DNA: TGTGCCAGCAGAAAGGACAGCCCTAATGAAAAACTGTTTTTT. Its translation: CASRKDSPNEKLFF.

The chain uses TRBV2 and TRBJ2-5, with TRBD2 matching over 8 bases. V lost 5 bases and J lost 5; bases outside the gene matches: 1. Germline V gene lookup returns CDR1 SNHLY and CDR2 FYNNEI. This CDR3 has 12 amino acids. CDR3 sequence reads: CASSLAGETQYF. DNA of the CDR3: TGTGCCAGCAGTCTAGCGGGCGAGACCCAGTACTTC.

The chain links TRBV11-3 to TRBJ2-1; perhaps TRBD2 as D (5 bases). The CDR3 has 13 amino acids. Germline V gene lookup returns CDR1 SGHNT and CDR2 YENEEA. Trimming took 4 bases from V and 8 from J, leaving 12 bases between them. CDR3 protein: CASSSNLGDEQFF. CDR3 nucleotide sequence: TGTGCCAGCAGCTCAAACCTCGGGGATGAGCAGTTCTTC.

CDR3 amino acids: CASSSDRVEQYF. CDR3 sequence (DNA): TGTGCCAGCAGTTCTGACAGGGTCGAGCAGTACTTC. The rearrangement links TRBV12-3 or TRBV12-4 to TRBJ2-7, with 7 bases aligning to TRBD1. This CDR3 is built from 12 residues. V dropped 4 bases and J dropped 6; count of bases not matched to a gene: 3.

DNA of the CDR3: TGCAGTGCTCCCACATTCGATGAGCAGTTCTTC. The encoded protein is CSAPTFDEQFF. This chain links TRBV20-1 with TRBJ2-1, with D hard to call. Germline CDR1 and CDR2: DFQATT and SNEGSKA (reference sequence). V dropped 5 bases and J dropped 8 bases, with 10 bases sitting between them. This CDR3 spans 11 amino acids.

This clone was picked up one time. The V call is TRBV29-1, the J call TRBJ2-7, with D possibly TRBD1 on 6 matching bases. This CDR3 has 11 residues. V lost 6 bases and J 4 bases, leaving 10 bases between the germline ends. Germline V lookup: CDR1 SQVTM, CDR2 ANQGSEA. The CDR3 DNA is TGCAGCGTGGTGGACAGTTACGAGCAGTACTTC. Protein sequence: CSVVDSYEQYF.

This chain links TRBV5-4 with TRBJ1-2, with D perhaps TRBD1 (5 bases). Germline CDR1 reads SGHNT; CDR2 reads YYREEE (reference sequence). CDR3 length: 14 residues. Trimming pared 4 bases from V and 4 bases from J, leaving 14 bases between. CDR3 DNA sequence: TGTGCCAGCAGCAATATAGACAGACCCTATGGCTACACCTTC. Protein: CASSNIDRPYGYTF. Based on the CDR3 plus reference TRBV5-4 and TRBJ1-2, the full variable domain is ETGVTQSPTHLIKTRGQQVTLRCSSQSGHNTVSWYQQALGQGPQFIFQYYREEENGRGNFPPRFSGLQFPNYSSELNVNALELDDSALYLCASSNIDRPYGYTFGSGTRLTVV.

This clone has ten or more counts. The sample contains more than one DNA sequence encoding this CDR3. The rearrangement uses TRBV7-9 and TRBJ1-2, with a tentative D call TRBD1 (6 bases). The CDR3 totals 13 residues. The germline V gene has CDR1 SEHNR and CDR2 FQNEAQ (reference sequence). Trimming pared 5 bases from V and 4 bases from J, leaving 11 bases between. The CDR3: CASSEQGGYGYTF. CDR3 nucleotide sequence: TGTGCCAGCAGCGAACAGGGTGGCTATGGCTACACCTTC.

The chain uses TRBV10-3 and TRBJ2-7; 12 nucleotides match TRBD1. The V segment lost 1 base and the J segment 4 bases; nucleotides outside the gene matches: 5. Looked up from germline, CDR1 is ENHRY and CDR2 is SYGVKD. The CDR3 is made up of 16 amino acids. CDR3 sequence reads: CAISEFRDRGHYEQYF. The CDR3 DNA reads as TGTGCCATCAGTGAGTTCCGGGACAGGGGGCATTACGAGCAGTACTTC.

This clone is labeled as medium-sized (0.01 to 0.1%). CDR3 DNA sequence: TGTGCCAGCAGTGACGGGAGAGCCCAGCCCCAGCATTTT. It is translated as CASSDGRAQPQHF. The V call is TRBV2, the J call TRBJ1-5, with D uncertain. CDR3 length equals 13 residues. V was trimmed by 3 bases and J by 7 bases, leaving 10 bases between them. Germline assignment: CDR1 SNHLY and CDR2 FYNNEI.

This clone was seen a single time. The V call is TRBV9, the J call TRBJ1-5; D might be TRBD1 (6 bases). Trimming took off 0 bases at V and 5 bases at J, with 12 bases between the two ends. The CDR3 has 15 amino acids. Per the germline V gene, CDR1 is SGDLS and CDR2 is YYNGEE. The CDR3 nucleotides read TGTGCCAGCAGCGTAGGGGGTCAGGGGTATCAGCCCCAGCATTTT. It is translated as CASSVGGQGYQPQHF.

V usage is TRBV9 and J usage is TRBJ1-5, with TRBD1 as a possible D gene (6 bases). Deletions cut 7 bases from V and 3 bases from J, with 11 bases between. CDR3 length: 13 residues. The germline V gene encodes CDR1 SGDLS and CDR2 YYNGEE. The CDR3 spells CASGAGVNQPQHF. The CDR3 nucleotides are TGTGCCAGCGGGGCAGGGGTCAATCAGCCCCAGCATTTT.

V is TRBV7-6 and J is TRBJ2-7; TRBD2 matches at 8 bases. In germline, CDR1 is SGHVS, CDR2 FNYEAQ. Trimming cost V 5 bases and J 3 bases; bases outside gene matches: 12. CDR3 length equals 16 residues. The CDR3 DNA is TGTGCCAGCAGCCCCCTGGGACTAGAGGGTTACTACGAGCAGTACTTC. Its translation is CASSPLGLEGYYEQYF.

This chain connects TRBV15 to TRBJ1-1, with TRBD1 identical over 10 bases. The V gene's germline CDR1 is LNHNV and CDR2 YYDKDF (reference sequence). The CDR3 has 15 amino acids. Losses at the gene ends were 6 bases for V and 3 bases for J; bases not matched to a gene: 7. CDR3 DNA sequence: TGTGCCACCAGGGACCGACAGGGGGCCGACACTGAAGCTTTCTTT. Translated: CATRDRQGADTEAFF.